Below are 27 T cell receptor beta chains sequenced from a single sample in a study of CD8+ T cells in alopecia areata. The authors extracted RNA and reverse transcribed it into cDNA as the sequencing template. This table comes from immunoSEQ multiplex PCR, and its TCRdb copy is limited to in-frame clones, with some not included. Among approximately 100,000 clones listed, approximately 84% were seen once. The treatment was: oral pan-JAK inhibitor, 5-10 mg twice daily. The input for sequencing was CD8+ T cells sorted from blood, taken at approximately week 30, from a patient treated with tofacitinib. The receptors here all came from a human donor with alopecia areata.

The rearrangement joins TRBV2 to TRBJ2-7, with 9 bases lining up with TRBD1. V was clipped by 8 bases and J by 6 bases; unmatched bases: 5. This CDR3 is 12 amino acids long. Germline V gene sequence: CDR1 SNHLY, CDR2 FYNNEI. This CDR3 is CASGQGNLEQYF. The DNA of the CDR3 is TGTGCCAGCGGACAGGGGAACCTCGAGCAGTACTTC.

The CDR3 coding sequence is TGTGCCATCAGGTCGGGGGACGGCACAGATACGCAGTATTTT. This translates into CAIRSGDGTDTQYF. V and J are TRBV10-3 and TRBJ2-3, with D tentatively TRBD2 (6 bases). V was cut by 6 bases and J by 1 base, with 11 bases left in between. This CDR3 has 14 residues. The germline V gene has CDR1 ENHRY and CDR2 SYGVKD.

Concerning this clone itself: An end of the junction differs from the germline gene, which may be a read error. V usage is TRBV5-6 and J usage is TRBJ2-3; D gene ambiguous. The germline V gene encodes CDR1 SGHDT and CDR2 YYEEEE. This CDR3 contains 12 residues. CDR3 sequence: CASSLDPGARCF. CDR3 in DNA: TGTGCCAGCAGCTTGGATCCCGGCGCAAGATGTTTT. Full variable domain (missing parts from reference TRBV5-6 and TRBJ2-3): DAGVTQSPTHLIKTRGQQVTLRCSPKSGHDTVSWYQQALGQGPQFIFQYYEEEERQRGNFPDRFSGHQFPNYSSELNVNALLLGDSALYLCASSLDPGARCFGPGTRLTVL.

The chain combines TRBV4-1 with TRBJ2-7; 8 positions agree with TRBD1. CDR1 is MGHRA and CDR2 is YSYEKL in the germline V gene. The V and J ends lost 5 bases and 0 bases, in that order; junction bases with no gene match: 6. The CDR3 runs to 15 residues. CDR3 sequence: CASSGRTGSSYEQYF. The CDR3 DNA follows: TGCGCCAGCAGCGGGCGGACAGGGAGCTCCTACGAGCAGTACTTC.

This clone has more than one count but fewer than ten. The CDR3 here is CSVDTTLLQETQYF. The CDR3, as DNA: TGCAGCGTGGACACAACCCTACTGCAAGAGACCCAGTACTTC. The genes are TRBV29-1 and TRBJ2-5, with D maybe TRBD1 (5 bases). The CDR3 covers 14 residues. Per germline, CDR1 SQVTM and CDR2 ANQGSEA. Trimming left V 6 bases short and J 2 bases short, with 16 bases between.

This clone came up once. The rearrangement joins TRBV7-2 to TRBJ2-5, with D perhaps TRBD2 (6 bases). Germline V CDR1 and CDR2: SGHTA, FQGNSA. The CDR3 sequence is 15 residues long. Trimming shortened V by 1 base and J by 1 base, and 10 bases separated the two germline ends. CDR3: CASSLGSGVQETQYF. CDR3 DNA sequence: TGTGCCAGCAGCTTAGGGTCGGGGGTCCAAGAGACCCAGTACTTC.

The gene calls are TRBV9 and TRBJ2-1; maybe TRBD2 (6 bases). This CDR3 is 15 amino acids long. Germline V CDR1 and CDR2: SGDLS, YYNGEE. V shed 0 bases and J shed 4 bases, with 11 bases lying between them. The CDR3 region is CASSVALAQYNEQFF. The CDR3 DNA sequence: TGTGCCAGCAGCGTAGCGCTAGCGCAGTACAATGAGCAGTTCTTC.

V is TRBV7-9 and J is TRBJ2-6; 10 bases fit TRBD1. The CDR3 spans 17 residues. Looked up from germline, CDR1 is SEHNR and CDR2 is FQNEAQ (reference sequence). V shed 7 bases and J 4 bases; nucleotides not matched to a gene: 10. The CDR3 DNA reads TGTGCCAGCATCTCGACAGGGGGCGCGGTCGGGGCCAACGTCCTGACTTTC. Amino acids: CASISTGGAVGANVLTF.

The chain recombines TRBV20-1 with TRBJ1-2; D is uncertain. Trimming removed 1 base at V and 4 bases at J, with 4 bases between. Germline lookup yields CDR1 DFQATT and CDR2 SNEGSKA (reference sequence). The CDR3 spans 11 residues. The CDR3 loop reads CSARAGYGYTF. CDR3 nucleotides: TGCAGTGCTAGAGCTGGCTATGGCTACACCTTC.

The chain links TRBV18 to TRBJ2-1; possible D gene TRBD2, 6 bases. The V gene's germline CDR1 is KGHSH and CDR2 LQKENI. Trimming cost V 2 bases and J 10 bases, with 12 bases left between them. This CDR3 has 13 residues. CDR3 nucleotides: TGTGCCAGCTCACCAGTCGGGGGAGGAGAGCAGTTCTTC. It translates to CASSPVGGGEQFF.

The rearrangement uses TRBV7-6 and TRBJ1-4; no clear D gene. The CDR3 length is 14 residues. CDR1 and CDR2 from the germline V gene are SGHVS and FNYEAQ. Deletions cut 2 bases from V and 6 bases from J, with 10 bases between. This CDR3 is CASSLKQPDEKLFF. The CDR3 bases are TGTGCCAGCAGCTTAAAACAGCCAGATGAAAAACTGTTTTTT.

This chain uses TRBV7-8 with TRBJ2-1; no reliable D call. CDR3 length: 16 residues. V lost 0 bases to trimming and J lost 7 bases, with 16 bases between them. Germline-derived CDR1 and CDR2 are SGHVS and FQNEAQ. The CDR3 sequence: CASSLASVALTNEQFF. For the CDR3, the DNA is TGTGCCAGCAGCTTAGCGTCGGTAGCTCTTACGAATGAGCAGTTCTTC.

The chain combines TRBV6-1 with TRBJ2-5, with a possible D match to TRBD2 (6 bases). In germline, CDR1 is MNHNS, CDR2 SASEGT. Trimming left V 5 bases short and J 5 bases short, with 12 bases between. The CDR3 consists of 13 residues. In DNA form, the CDR3 reads TGTGCCAGCAGTTTACGGGGGTCTGAGACCCAGTACTTC. Translating it yields CASSLRGSETQYF.

The chain uses TRBV19 and TRBJ2-7, with 9 bases that match TRBD1. Trimming cost V 3 bases and J 1 base; bases outside gene matches: 1. The germline V gene encodes CDR1 LNHDA and CDR2 SQIVND (reference sequence). The CDR3 spans 14 residues. CDR3 sequence: CASSIGTGSYEQYF. The CDR3 nucleotides are TGTGCCAGTAGTATCGGGACAGGGTCCTACGAGCAGTACTTC.

CDR3 region: CASGLLIRDREYEQYF. In DNA, the CDR3 is TGTGCTAGTGGTTTGCTGATCCGGGACAGGGAGTACGAGCAGTACTTC. This sequence joins TRBV12-5 and TRBJ2-7; 9 positions agree with TRBD1. This CDR3 region has 16 residues. V shed 2 bases and J 4 bases; nucleotides not matched to a gene: 9. The germline gives CDR1 LGHNT, CDR2 FRNRAP. Using reference TRBV12-5 and TRBJ2-7 for the parts outside the CDR3, the full variable domain is DARVTQTPRHKVTEMGQEVTMRCQPILGHNTVFWYRQTMMQGLELLAYFRNRAPLDDSGMPKDRFSAEMPDATLATLKIQPSEPRDSAVYFCASGLLIRDREYEQYFGPGTRLTVT.

This chain uses TRBV19 with TRBJ2-3; D call uncertain. The CDR3 is made up of 16 amino acids. Deletions cut 3 bases from V and 3 bases from J, with 16 bases between. Germline V gene lookup returns CDR1 LNHDA and CDR2 SQIVND (reference sequence). The CDR3 is CASSIPDGLGTDTQYF. In DNA, the CDR3 is TGTGCCAGTAGTATTCCGGACGGTCTGGGAACAGATACGCAGTATTTT. Looking up the rest from reference TRBV19 and TRBJ2-3 gives the full variable domain: DGGITQSPKYLFRKEGQNVTLSCEQNLNHDAMYWYRQDPGQGLRLIYYSQIVNDFQKGDIAEGYSVSREKKESFPLTVTSAQKNPTAFYLCASSIPDGLGTDTQYFGPGTRLTVL.

This clone was detected only a few times. CDR3 protein: CSVEDQGGYTDTQYF. CDR3 sequence (DNA): TGCAGCGTTGAAGATCAAGGGGGCTACACAGATACGCAGTATTTT. The chain combines TRBV29-1 with TRBJ2-3; 7 nucleotides align to TRBD1. The V and J ends lost 0 bases and 2 bases, in that order; junction bases with no gene match: 5. Germline CDR1 and CDR2: SQVTM and ANQGSEA. CDR3 length: 15 residues.

J is TRBJ2-7 and V is TRBV11-2, with D perhaps matching TRBD1 (5 bases). This CDR3 comprises 15 residues. V lost 0 bases, J lost 7 bases, and 16 bases lay in between. Germline V gene sequence: CDR1 SGHAT, CDR2 FQNNGV. CDR3 in amino acids: CASSLDQGLPWEQYF. CDR3 nucleotides: TGTGCCAGCAGCTTAGATCAGGGCCTACCTTGGGAGCAGTACTTC. Full variable domain (remainder filled in from reference TRBV11-2 and TRBJ2-7): EAGVAQSPRYKIIEKRQSVAFWCNPISGHATLYWYQQILGQGPKLLIQFQNNGVVDDSQLPKDRFSAERLKGVDSTLKIQPAKLEDSAVYLCASSLDQGLPWEQYFGPGTRLTVT.

This CDR3 reads CASSYGRGGELFF. CDR3 bases: TGTGCCAGCAGTTACGGCAGGGGCGGGGAGCTGTTTTTT. The chain couples TRBV6-5 to TRBJ2-2, with a tentative D call TRBD1 (6 bases). Trimming took off 2 bases at V and 7 bases at J, with 8 bases between the two ends. Germline-derived CDR1 and CDR2 are MNHEY and SVGAGI. The CDR3 covers 13 residues.

The chain couples TRBV28 to TRBJ2-1; D is unresolved. This CDR3 is 16 amino acids long. Germline-derived CDR1 and CDR2 are MDHEN and SYDVKM. Deletions cut 1 base from V and 7 bases from J, with 17 bases between. The CDR3 nucleotides read TGTGCCAGCAGTTTATTAGCCGGGTCCCCGAGGAATGAGCAGTTCTTC. It codes for CASSLLAGSPRNEQFF.

CDR3 sequence (DNA): TGTGCCTGGAGTTCCGGGACTGAAGCTTTCTTT. As protein: CAWSSGTEAFF. The genes are TRBV30 and TRBJ1-1; D is uncertain. This CDR3 contains 11 residues. CDR1 and CDR2 (germline): GTSNPN, SVGIG (reference sequence). The V and J ends lost 2 bases and 5 bases respectively, with 6 bases between them.

The chain has TRBV11-2 and TRBJ2-7; D perhaps matches TRBD1 (5 bases). Per germline, CDR1 SGHAT and CDR2 FQNNGV. V shed 7 bases and J shed 3 bases, with 16 bases lying between them. The CDR3 runs 14 residues. CDR3 coding DNA: TGTGCCAGCAAAAGGGGTTTTCCGATCTACGAGCAGTACTTC. This translates into CASKRGFPIYEQYF.

This rearrangement joins TRBV5-6 to TRBJ1-2; 8 nucleotides align to TRBD1. Germline CDR1 SGHDT, CDR2 YYEEEE. This CDR3 comprises 14 residues. V was pared by 5 bases and J by 4 bases, with 7 bases of the junction left unmatched. This CDR3 reads CASRTGADIYGYTF. CDR3 bases: TGTGCCAGCAGGACAGGGGCGGATATCTATGGCTACACCTTC.

The rearrangement links TRBV7-9 to TRBJ2-7, with TRBD2 as a possible D gene (5 bases). The CDR3 is made up of 15 amino acids. V was clipped by 1 base and J by 4 bases, with 14 bases between them. Germline CDR1 SEHNR, CDR2 FQNEAQ (reference sequence). The CDR3 nucleotides read TGTGCCAGCAGCTTAGAATCCGAGGGAAAGTACGAGCAGTACTTC. Amino acid sequence: CASSLESEGKYEQYF.

J is TRBJ2-6 and V is TRBV29-1; 7 bases fit TRBD1. The CDR3 loop spans 14 amino acids. Per the germline V gene, CDR1 is SQVTM and CDR2 is ANQGSEA. Germline trimming cut 6 bases from V and 2 bases from J; bases unmatched to any gene: 4. CDR3 region: CSVEGAPGANVLTF. For the CDR3, the DNA is TGCAGCGTCGAGGGGGCTCCTGGGGCCAACGTCCTGACTTTC.

The V call is TRBV5-1, the J call TRBJ1-6; 7 bases agree with TRBD1. The V gene end was trimmed by 4 bases and the J gene end by 6 bases; junction bases not matched to a gene: 4. This CDR3 has 14 amino acids. Germline V lookup: CDR1 SGHRS, CDR2 YFSETQ. The CDR3 protein is CASSLGQVNSPLHF. CDR3 in DNA: TGCGCCAGCAGCCTAGGACAGGTTAATTCACCCCTCCACTTT.

The chain has TRBV27 and TRBJ1-4; possibly TRBD1 for D (6 bases). The CDR3 loop spans 14 amino acids. Germline CDR1 and CDR2: MNHEY and SMNVEV (reference sequence). V was shortened by 3 bases and J by 7 bases, with 12 bases between the two germline ends. The CDR3 DNA sequence: TGTGCCAGCAGTTTGTGGGGGGCGGGTGAAAAACTGTTTTTT. This codes for CASSLWGAGEKLFF.